This passage covers 8 T cell receptor beta chains from one sample sequenced in a study of OX40 agonist ivuxolimab in advanced cancers. Sequencing was performed with immunoSEQ multiplex PCR; in TCRdb, only in-frame clones are kept and a portion is missing. The top ten hold 10% to 15% of the sample, which has tens of thousands of clones, approximately 88% seen once. The sample consisted of CD4+ or CD8+ T cells sorted from blood, taken in a trial of the OX40 agonist ivuxolimab. All receptors derive from an adult with an advanced solid tumor such as melanoma, head and neck, liver or kidney cancer.

This chain joins TRBV6-6 and TRBJ1-5, with D hard to call. The CDR3 extends over 12 amino acids. Trimming stripped 6 bases from V and 9 bases from J, with 12 bases between. CDR1 is MNHNY, CDR2 SVGAGI, per germline (reference sequence). The CDR3 region is CASRSGLGPQHF. For the CDR3, the DNA is TGTGCCAGCAGAAGCGGGTTGGGGCCCCAGCATTTT.

The rearrangement links TRBV29-1 to TRBJ1-4; tentatively, D is TRBD1 (5 bases). V was pared by 4 bases and J by 4 bases, with 10 bases between. The CDR3 is 13 residues long. CDR1 is SQVTM, CDR2 ANQGSEA, per germline. CDR3 DNA sequence: TGCAGCGTTGGGGACCGACGTAATGAAAAACTGTTTTTT. Translation gives CSVGDRRNEKLFF.

This rearrangement joins TRBV2 to TRBJ2-5, with TRBD2 matching over 7 bases. Germline CDR1 reads SNHLY; CDR2 reads FYNNEI. J lost 2 bases, V lost 7 bases, and 7 bases had no gene match. CDR3 length equals 14 residues. CDR3 nucleotides: TGTGCCAGCACGCGAGCGGGAATACAAGAGACCCAGTACTTC. Its translation is CASTRAGIQETQYF.

The gene calls are TRBV30 and TRBJ2-3; no firm D call. Germline lookup yields CDR1 GTSNPN and CDR2 SVGIG (reference sequence). Trimming removed 0 bases from V and 2 bases from J, with 9 bases in between. The CDR3 consists of 14 residues. The CDR3 sequence is CAWSVVGNTDTQYF. Written as DNA, the CDR3 is TGTGCCTGGAGTGTAGTAGGAAACACAGATACGCAGTATTTT.

The count of this clone is one. This chain joins TRBV5-1 and TRBJ1-4; D not resolved. The germline V and J ends were trimmed by 0 bases and 7 bases, with 13 bases remaining between them. CDR3 length equals 15 residues. The germline gives CDR1 SGHRS, CDR2 YFSETQ. CDR3 sequence: CASSLAGGMGEKLFF. The CDR3 region has the DNA TGCGCCAGCAGCTTGGCGGGAGGGATGGGTGAAAAACTGTTTTTT.

V gene TRBV7-6 combines with J gene TRBJ2-7, with 9 bases lining up with TRBD1. This CDR3 region has 14 residues. Germline V CDR1 and CDR2: SGHVS, FNYEAQ. V lost 3 bases to trimming and J lost 6 bases; unmatched junction nucleotides: 6. CDR3 DNA: TGTGCCAGCAGCTTCGGGACAGGGTCTATCGAGCAGTACTTC. This sequence encodes CASSFGTGSIEQYF.

This clone showed up just a few times. The chain carries TRBV7-3 and TRBJ2-2; the D gene is possibly TRBD2 (6 bases). The CDR3 spans 14 residues. The V end lost 8 bases, the J end lost 2 bases, and 12 bases lay between the germline ends. The germline V gene has CDR1 SGHTA and CDR2 FQGTGA. CDR3 sequence reads: CASAEGLNTGELFF. CDR3 DNA: TGTGCCAGCGCAGAGGGACTCAACACCGGGGAGCTGTTTTTT.

The V and J genes are TRBV6-6 and TRBJ1-4; no firm D call. The CDR3 runs 11 residues. The ends were cut back, 4 bases at V and 8 bases at J, with 5 bases in the middle. CDR1 is MNHNY, CDR2 SVGAGI, per germline (reference sequence). Here the CDR3 DNA reads TGTGCCAGCAGTTCTCGGGAAAAACTGTTTTTT. Residues: CASSSREKLFF.